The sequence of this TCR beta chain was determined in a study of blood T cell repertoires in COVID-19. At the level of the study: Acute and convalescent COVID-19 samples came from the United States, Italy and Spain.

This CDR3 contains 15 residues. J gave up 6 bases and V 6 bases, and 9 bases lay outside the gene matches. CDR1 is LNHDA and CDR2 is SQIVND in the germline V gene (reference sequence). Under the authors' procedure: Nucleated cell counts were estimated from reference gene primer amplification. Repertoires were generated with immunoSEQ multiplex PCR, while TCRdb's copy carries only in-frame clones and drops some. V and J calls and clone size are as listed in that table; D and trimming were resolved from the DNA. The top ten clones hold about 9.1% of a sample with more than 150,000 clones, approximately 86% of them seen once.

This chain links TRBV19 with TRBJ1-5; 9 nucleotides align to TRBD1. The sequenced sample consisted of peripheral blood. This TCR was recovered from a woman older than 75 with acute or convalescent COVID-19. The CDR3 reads CASRAGQGTGQPQHF. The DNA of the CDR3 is TGTGCCAGTAGAGCGGGACAGGGAACGGGTCAGCCCCAGCATTTT.